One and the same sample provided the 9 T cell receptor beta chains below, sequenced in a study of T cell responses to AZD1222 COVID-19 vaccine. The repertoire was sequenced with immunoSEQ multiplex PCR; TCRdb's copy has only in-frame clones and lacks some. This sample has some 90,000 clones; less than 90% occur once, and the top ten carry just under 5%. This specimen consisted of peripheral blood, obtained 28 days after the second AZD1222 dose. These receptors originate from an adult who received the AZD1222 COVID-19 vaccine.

CDR3 DNA sequence: TGTGCCAGTAGTACGACTAGCGCTGGGGAGCTGTTTTTT. Translation gives CASSTTSAGELFF. The chain combines TRBV19 with TRBJ2-2, with TRBD2 matching over 8 bases. V was pared by 4 bases and J by 8 bases, with 3 bases of the junction left unmatched. The germline V gene has CDR1 LNHDA and CDR2 SQIVND (reference sequence). The CDR3 is 13 residues long.

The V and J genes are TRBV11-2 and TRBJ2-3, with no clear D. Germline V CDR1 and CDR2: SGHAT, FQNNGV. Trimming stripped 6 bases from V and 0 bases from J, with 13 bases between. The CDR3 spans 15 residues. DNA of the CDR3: TGTGCCAGCAGTCTGGGTGTAGCTAGCACAGATACGCAGTATTTT. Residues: CASSLGVASTDTQYF.

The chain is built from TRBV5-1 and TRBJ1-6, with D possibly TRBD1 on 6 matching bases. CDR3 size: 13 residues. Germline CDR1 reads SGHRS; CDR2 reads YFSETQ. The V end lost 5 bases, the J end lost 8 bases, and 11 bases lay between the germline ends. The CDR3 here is CASRSEGDSPLHF. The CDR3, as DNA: TGCGCCAGCAGGTCGGAGGGGGATTCACCCCTCCACTTT.

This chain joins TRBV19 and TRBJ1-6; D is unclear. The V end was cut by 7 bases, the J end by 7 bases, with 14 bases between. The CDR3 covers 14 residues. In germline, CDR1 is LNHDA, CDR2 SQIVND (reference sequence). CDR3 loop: CASNHVGTNSPLHF. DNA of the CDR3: TGTGCCAGTAACCACGTGGGTACCAATTCACCCCTCCACTTT.

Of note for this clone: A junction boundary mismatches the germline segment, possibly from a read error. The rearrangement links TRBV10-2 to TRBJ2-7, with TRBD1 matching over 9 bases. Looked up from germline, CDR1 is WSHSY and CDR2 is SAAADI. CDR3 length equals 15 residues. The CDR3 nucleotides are TGCGCCAGCAGTGAGTGGGGACAGGGTAGGGGTTCGGCTTCCTTC. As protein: CASSEWGQGRGSASF.

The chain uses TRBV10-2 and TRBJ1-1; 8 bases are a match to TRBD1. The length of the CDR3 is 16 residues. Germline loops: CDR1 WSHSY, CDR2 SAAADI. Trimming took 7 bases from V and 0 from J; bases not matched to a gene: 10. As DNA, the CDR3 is TGCGCCAGCAAGGTTTTGGCAGGGGGCATGAACACTGAAGCTTTCTTT. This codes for CASKVLAGGMNTEAFF.

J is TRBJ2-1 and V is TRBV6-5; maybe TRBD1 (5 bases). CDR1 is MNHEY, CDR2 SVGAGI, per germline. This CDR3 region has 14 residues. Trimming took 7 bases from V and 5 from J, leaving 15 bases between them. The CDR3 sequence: CASTVTQGNNEQFF. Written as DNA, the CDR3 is TGTGCCAGCACTGTAACCCAGGGTAACAATGAGCAGTTCTTC.

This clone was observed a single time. The DNA for the CDR3 is TGTGCCAGCAGCCCGGGACACTGTTACTCTGGAAACACCATATATTTT. Translating gives CASSPGHCYSGNTIYF. The chain couples TRBV5-4 to TRBJ1-3; a weak D match, TRBD1 (6 bases). Germline V gene sequence: CDR1 SGHNT, CDR2 YYREEE (reference sequence). The CDR3 has 16 residues. The ends were cut back, 4 bases at V and 0 bases at J, with 14 bases in the middle.

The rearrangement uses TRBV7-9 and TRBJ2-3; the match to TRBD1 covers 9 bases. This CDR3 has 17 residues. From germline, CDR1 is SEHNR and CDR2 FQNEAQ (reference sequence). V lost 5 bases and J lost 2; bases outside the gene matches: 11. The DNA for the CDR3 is TGTGCCAGCAGCGAACCACAGGGGGCGCGAGACACAGATACGCAGTATTTT. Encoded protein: CASSEPQGARDTDTQYF.